This T cell receptor beta chain appears in the sequencing data of a study of T cell repertoires in cytomegalovirus infection. Turning to the study itself: Indicated by public TCR beta signatures were CMV infection and matching HLA type.

CDR1 is MDHEN, CDR2 SYDVKM, per germline. The CDR3 spans 13 residues. V dropped 6 bases and J dropped 3 bases, with 12 bases sitting between them. Study-wide results and limits: Based on cumulative public TCR beta family frequency, carriers of CMV plus the relevant HLA were identified. CMV-specific HLA-C-restricted TCR beta clonotypes dominated the ex vivo response.

Only one count was recorded for this clonotype. Its antigen remains unknown. MiXCR, run by TCRdb on the reads, gives a single entry per CDR3 protein. This sample has some 100,000 distinct CDR3 sequences; 23% occur once, and the top ten carry roughly 43%. V gene TRBV28 combines with J gene TRBJ2-7; weak D call: TRBD1 (5 bases). The specimen sequenced was CD8+ T cells from PBMCs. The receptor comes from a human donor in good health (CMV status not recorded). Some clones in this sample may be carry-over from other donors' samples. The CDR3 DNA is TGTGCCAGCAGCCTTACAGGAAACTACGAGCAGTACTTC. Its protein is CASSLTGNYEQYF.